The 9 T cell receptor beta chains listed next were all sequenced from one sample in a study of T-cell memory formation after mild COVID-19. TCRdb re-called the 5' RACE reads through MiXCR, storing one row per CDR3 protein. The data hold roughly 620,000 distinct CDR3 sequences, with 18% observed a single time. Material for sequencing was PBMCs or a T cell subset sorted from them (not recorded which). Receptor source: an adult woman who had mild COVID-19 (a few samples of this study predate the infection). Cell type and time point are not known.

The chain combines TRBV7-9 with TRBJ2-7; perhaps TRBD1 as D (6 bases). Germline loops: CDR1 SEHNR, CDR2 FQNEAQ (reference sequence). The CDR3 length is 14 residues. V lost 5 bases, J lost 6 bases, and 17 bases lay in between. The chain's CDR3 is CASSPYTGSGEQYF. CDR3 bases: TGTGCCAGCAGCCCCTACACAGGGTCTGGCGAGCAGTACTTC.

This clonotype was seen many times. The chain has TRBV7-6 and TRBJ2-1, with D possibly being TRBD2 (6 bases). Trimming left V 5 bases short and J 9 bases short, with 14 bases between. This CDR3 has 13 residues. Germline V gene sequence: CDR1 SGHVS, CDR2 FNYEAQ. CDR3 protein: CASSPNLGGEQFF. For the CDR3, the DNA is TGTGCCAGCAGCCCCAACCTGGGGGGTGAGCAGTTCTTC.

The chain links TRBV9 to TRBJ2-2, with 8 bases lining up with TRBD1. Per the germline V gene, CDR1 is SGDLS and CDR2 is YYNGEE. The V and J ends lost 1 base and 8 bases, in that order; junction bases with no gene match: 10. The CDR3 has 16 amino acids. CDR3 nucleotide sequence: TGTGCCAGCAGCGTATTAGGCCGGAGACAGGGGGGGGAGCTGTTTTTT. Its protein product is CASSVLGRRQGGELFF.

This clonotype was seen a few times. The J gene is TRBJ1-1, the V gene TRBV20-1, with TRBD1 matching over 11 bases. Germline loops: CDR1 DFQATT, CDR2 SNEGSKA (reference sequence). After removal of 4 bases from V and 4 bases from J, the junction contained 2 bases not matched to a gene. The length of the CDR3 is 13 residues. This CDR3 reads CSATGTGGTEAFF. DNA for the CDR3: TGCAGTGCTACCGGGACAGGGGGCACTGAAGCTTTCTTT.

The chain has TRBV30 and TRBJ1-4; D uncertain. V was clipped by 0 bases and J by 17 bases, with 16 bases between them. Germline V lookup: CDR1 GTSNPN, CDR2 SVGIG (reference sequence). This CDR3 has 12 residues. The CDR3 protein is CAWSVRGEVEFF. CDR3 sequence (DNA): TGTGCCTGGAGTGTACGGGGTGAAGTTGAATTTTTT.

The gene calls are TRBV30 and TRBJ2-2; 9 bases match TRBD2. The V segment lost 4 bases and the J segment 4 bases; nucleotides outside the gene matches: 1. Germline V gene data show CDR1 as GTSNPN and CDR2 as SVGIG (reference sequence). The CDR3 runs to 13 residues. CDR3 coding DNA: TGTGCCTGGAAACTAGCGGGCACCGGGGAGCTGTTTTTT. Protein sequence: CAWKLAGTGELFF.

This clonotype came up a few times. The chain has TRBV3-1 and TRBJ2-1; D not resolved. CDR1 is LGHDT, CDR2 YNNKEL, per germline (reference sequence). The ends were cut back, 3 bases at V and 1 base at J, with 10 bases in the middle. This CDR3 region has 15 residues. CDR3 nucleotides: TGTGCCAGCAGCCACCGGGCGGTTTCCTACAATGAGCAGTTCTTC. It is translated as CASSHRAVSYNEQFF.

Only a few counts were recorded for this clonotype. The V call is TRBV12-3 or TRBV12-4, the J call TRBJ2-3; TRBD2 matches 7 bases. V was clipped by 1 base and J by 0 bases; unmatched bases: 7. The CDR3 sequence is 17 residues long. CDR3 nucleotides: TGTGCCAGCAGTTTAGGGGCGCTAGCGGCTAGCACAGATACGCAGTATTTT. Its protein is CASSLGALAASTDTQYF.

The chain couples TRBV7-6 to TRBJ1-2, with D perhaps matching TRBD1 (6 bases). In germline, CDR1 is SGHVS, CDR2 FNYEAQ. This CDR3 spans 13 amino acids. V lost 0 bases and J lost 6, with 8 bases in between. The CDR3 DNA reads TGTGCCAGCAGCTTAGCAGGGGGTAATGGCTACACCTTC. Translating gives CASSLAGGNGYTF. The full variable domain, in which reference TRBV7-6 and TRBJ1-2 provide the parts outside the CDR3, is GAGVSQSPRYKVTKRGQDVALRCDPISGHVSLYWYRQALGQGPEFLTYFNYEAQQDKSGLPNDRFSAERPEGSISTLTIQRTEQRDSAMYRCASSLAGGNGYTFGSGTRLTVV.